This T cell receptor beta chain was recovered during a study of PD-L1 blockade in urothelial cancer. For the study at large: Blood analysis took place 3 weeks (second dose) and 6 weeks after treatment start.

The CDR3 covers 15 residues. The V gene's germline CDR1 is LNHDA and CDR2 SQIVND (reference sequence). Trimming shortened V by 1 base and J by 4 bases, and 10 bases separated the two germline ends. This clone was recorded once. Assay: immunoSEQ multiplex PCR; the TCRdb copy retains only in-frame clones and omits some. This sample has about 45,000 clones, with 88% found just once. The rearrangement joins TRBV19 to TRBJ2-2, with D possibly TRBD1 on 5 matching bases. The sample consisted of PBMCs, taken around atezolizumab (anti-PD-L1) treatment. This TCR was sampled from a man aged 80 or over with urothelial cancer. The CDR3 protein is CASSIGQGSTGELFF. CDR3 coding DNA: TGTGCCAGTAGTATAGGGCAGGGAAGCACCGGGGAGCTGTTTTTT. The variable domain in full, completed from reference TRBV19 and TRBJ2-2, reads DGGITQSPKYLFRKEGQNVTLSCEQNLNHDAMYWYRQDPGQGLRLIYYSQIVNDFQKGDIAEGYSVSREKKESFPLTVTSAQKNPTAFYLCASSIGQGSTGELFFGEGSRLTVL.